This TCR beta chain stems from a study of blood T cell repertoires in COVID-19. Study-level background: Donors in the United States, Italy and Spain gave samples during acute or convalescent COVID-19.

Assay: immunoSEQ multiplex PCR; the TCRdb copy retains only in-frame clones and omits some. The data hold about 120,000 clones, with 60% to 85% observed a single time. With 3 bases removed from V and 2 bases from J, the gap between germline ends came to 12 bases. The germline CDR1 and CDR2 sequences are KGHSH and LQKENI. The CDR3 length is 15 residues. The receptor was isolated from a man between 65 and 85 years old with acute or convalescent COVID-19. The V and J genes are TRBV18 and TRBJ2-3; weak D call: TRBD1 (6 bases). Sequencing was performed on peripheral blood. CDR3 nucleotide sequence: TGTGCCAGCTCACCTCGGACAGAAGTCACAGATACGCAGTATTTT. It translates to CASSPRTEVTDTQYF.